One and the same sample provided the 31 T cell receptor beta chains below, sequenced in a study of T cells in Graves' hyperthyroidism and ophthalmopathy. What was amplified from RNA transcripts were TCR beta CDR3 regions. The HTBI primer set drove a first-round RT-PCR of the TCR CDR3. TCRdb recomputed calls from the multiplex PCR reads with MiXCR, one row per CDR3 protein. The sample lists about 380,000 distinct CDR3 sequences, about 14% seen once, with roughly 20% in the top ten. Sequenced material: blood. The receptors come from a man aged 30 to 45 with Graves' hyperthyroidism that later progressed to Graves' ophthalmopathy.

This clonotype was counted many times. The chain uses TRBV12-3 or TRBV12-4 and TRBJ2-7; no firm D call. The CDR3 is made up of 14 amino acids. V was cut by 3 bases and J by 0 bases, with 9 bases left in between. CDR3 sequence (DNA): TGTGCCAGCAGTTTCAAAGGGCCCTCCTACGAGCAGTACTTC. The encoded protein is CASSFKGPSYEQYF.

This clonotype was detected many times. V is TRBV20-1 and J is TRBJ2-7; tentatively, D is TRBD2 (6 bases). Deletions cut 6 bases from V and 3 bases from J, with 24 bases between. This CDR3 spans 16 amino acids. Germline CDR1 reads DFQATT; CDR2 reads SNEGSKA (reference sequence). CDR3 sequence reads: CSATAGWRDSFYEQYF. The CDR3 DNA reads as TGCAGTGCCACCGCTGGGTGGCGGGACTCTTTCTACGAGCAGTACTTC.

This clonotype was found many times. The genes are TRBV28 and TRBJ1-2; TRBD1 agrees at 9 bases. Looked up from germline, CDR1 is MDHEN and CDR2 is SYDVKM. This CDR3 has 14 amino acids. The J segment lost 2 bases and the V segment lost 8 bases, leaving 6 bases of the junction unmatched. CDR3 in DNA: TGTGCCAGCTCTATGGGGACAGGGAACTATGGCTACACCTTC. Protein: CASSMGTGNYGYTF.

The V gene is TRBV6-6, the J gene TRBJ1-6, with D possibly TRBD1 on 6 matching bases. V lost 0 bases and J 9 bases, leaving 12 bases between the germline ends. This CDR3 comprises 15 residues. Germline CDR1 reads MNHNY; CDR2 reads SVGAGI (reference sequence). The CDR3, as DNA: TGTGCCAGCAGTTACTCAGGGGGGCAGGTTTCACCCCTCCACTTT. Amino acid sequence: CASSYSGGQVSPLHF.

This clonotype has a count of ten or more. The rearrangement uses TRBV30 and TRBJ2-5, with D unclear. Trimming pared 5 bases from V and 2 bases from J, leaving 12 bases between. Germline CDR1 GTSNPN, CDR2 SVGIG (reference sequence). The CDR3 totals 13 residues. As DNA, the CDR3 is TGTGCCTGGGGACCTGGCCGTCAAGAGACCCAGTACTTC. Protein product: CAWGPGRQETQYF.

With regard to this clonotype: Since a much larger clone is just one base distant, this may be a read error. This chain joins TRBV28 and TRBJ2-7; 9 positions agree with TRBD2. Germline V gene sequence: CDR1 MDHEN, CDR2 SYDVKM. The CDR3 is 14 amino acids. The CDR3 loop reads CASSLYSGGYGQYF. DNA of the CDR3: TGTGCCAGCAGTTTATATAGCGGGGGTTACGGGCAGTACTTC.

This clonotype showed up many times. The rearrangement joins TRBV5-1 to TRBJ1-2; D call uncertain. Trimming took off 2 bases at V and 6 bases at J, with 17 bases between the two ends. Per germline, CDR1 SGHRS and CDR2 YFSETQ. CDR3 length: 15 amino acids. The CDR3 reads CASSFGWAETDGYTF. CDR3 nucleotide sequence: TGCGCCAGCAGCTTCGGGTGGGCGGAGACCGATGGCTACACCTTC. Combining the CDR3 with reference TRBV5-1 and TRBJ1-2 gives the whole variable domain KAGVTQTPRYLIKTRGQQVTLSCSPISGHRSVSWYQQTPGQGLQFLFEYFSETQRNKGNFPGRFSGRQFSNSRSEMNVSTLELGDSALYLCASSFGWAETDGYTFGSGTRLTVV.

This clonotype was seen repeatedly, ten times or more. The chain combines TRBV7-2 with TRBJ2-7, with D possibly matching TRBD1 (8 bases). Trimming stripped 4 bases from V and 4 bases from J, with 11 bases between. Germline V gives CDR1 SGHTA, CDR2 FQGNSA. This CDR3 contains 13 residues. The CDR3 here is CASSSQGGYEQYF. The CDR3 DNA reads TGTGCCAGCAGCTCACAGGGGGGGTACGAGCAGTACTTC.

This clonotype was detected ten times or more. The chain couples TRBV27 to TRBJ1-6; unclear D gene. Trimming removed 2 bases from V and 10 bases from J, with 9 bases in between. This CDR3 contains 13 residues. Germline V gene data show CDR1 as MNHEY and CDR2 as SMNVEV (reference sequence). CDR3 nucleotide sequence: TGTGCCAGCAGTTTAATGGAGGTGTCACCCCTCCACTTT. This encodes CASSLMEVSPLHF.

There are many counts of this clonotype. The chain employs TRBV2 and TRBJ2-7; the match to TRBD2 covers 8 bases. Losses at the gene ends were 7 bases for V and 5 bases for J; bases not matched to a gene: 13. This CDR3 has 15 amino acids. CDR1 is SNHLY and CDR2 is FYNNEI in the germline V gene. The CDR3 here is CASISSGGPADEQYF. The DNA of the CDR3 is TGTGCCAGCATCTCCAGCGGGGGCCCCGCAGACGAGCAGTACTTC.

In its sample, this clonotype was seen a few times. The chain's CDR3 is CASTPDKGTFYGYTF. CDR3 in DNA: TGTGCCAGCACTCCAGACAAGGGGACCTTCTATGGCTACACCTTC. The chain recombines TRBV6-1 with TRBJ1-2; D may be TRBD1 (5 bases). Germline CDR1 MNHNS, CDR2 SASEGT. The CDR3 is made up of 15 amino acids. The V gene lost 7 bases and the J gene lost 4 bases, with 19 bases spanning the gap.

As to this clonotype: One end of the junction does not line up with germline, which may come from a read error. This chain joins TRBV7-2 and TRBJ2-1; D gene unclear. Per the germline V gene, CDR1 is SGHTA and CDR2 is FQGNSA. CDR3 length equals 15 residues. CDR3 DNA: TGTGTCAGCAGCCCCACCGGGCCTAGCTACAATGAGCAGTTCTTC. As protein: CVSSPTGPSYNEQFF.

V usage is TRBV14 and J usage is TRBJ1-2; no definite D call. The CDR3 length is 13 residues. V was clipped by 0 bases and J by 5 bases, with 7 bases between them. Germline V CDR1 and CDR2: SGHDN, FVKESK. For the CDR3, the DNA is TGTGCCAGCAGCCAAGATCAACAGTATGGCTACACCTTC. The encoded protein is CASSQDQQYGYTF. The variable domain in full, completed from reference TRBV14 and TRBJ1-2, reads EAGVTQFPSHSVIEKGQTVTLRCDPISGHDNLYWYRRVMGKEIKFLLHFVKESKQDESGMPNNRFLAERTGGTYSTLKVQPAELEDSGVYFCASSQDQQYGYTFGSGTRLTVV.

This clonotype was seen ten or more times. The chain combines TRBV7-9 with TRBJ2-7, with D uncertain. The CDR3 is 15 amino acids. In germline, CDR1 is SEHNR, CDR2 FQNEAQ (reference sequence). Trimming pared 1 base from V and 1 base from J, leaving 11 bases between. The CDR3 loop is CASSLVIGRSYEQYF. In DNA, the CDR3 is TGTGCCAGCAGCTTAGTTATAGGCAGGTCCTACGAGCAGTACTTC.

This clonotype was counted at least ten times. In DNA, the CDR3 is TGTGCCAGCAGCCCGAGCGGGAGTGGTGTTGGGGAGCTGTTTTTT. Translated, it gives CASSPSGSGVGELFF. The rearrangement uses TRBV27 and TRBJ2-2, with 8 bases that match TRBD2. Germline CDR1 reads MNHEY; CDR2 reads SMNVEV (reference sequence). The length of the CDR3 is 15 residues. The J segment lost 8 bases and the V segment lost 6 bases, leaving 11 bases of the junction unmatched.

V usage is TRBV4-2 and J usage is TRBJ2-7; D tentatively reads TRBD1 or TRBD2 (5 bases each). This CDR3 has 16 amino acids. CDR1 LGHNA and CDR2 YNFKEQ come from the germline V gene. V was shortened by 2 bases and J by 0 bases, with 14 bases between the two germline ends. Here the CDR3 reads CASSQIPRGDSYEQYF. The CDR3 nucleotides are TGTGCCAGCAGCCAAATTCCGAGGGGCGACTCCTACGAGCAGTACTTC.

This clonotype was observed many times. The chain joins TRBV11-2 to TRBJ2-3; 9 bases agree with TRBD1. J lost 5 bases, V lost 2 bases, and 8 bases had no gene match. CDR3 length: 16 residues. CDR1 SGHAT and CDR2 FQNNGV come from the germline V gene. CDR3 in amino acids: CASSLKVQGAKDTQYF. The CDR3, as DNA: TGTGCCAGCAGCTTAAAGGTACAGGGGGCGAAAGATACGCAGTATTTT.

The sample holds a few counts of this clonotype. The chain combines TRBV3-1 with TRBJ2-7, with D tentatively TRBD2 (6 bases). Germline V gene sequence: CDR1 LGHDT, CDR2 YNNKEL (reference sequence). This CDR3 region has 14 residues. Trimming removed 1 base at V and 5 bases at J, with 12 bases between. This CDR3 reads CASSQAPGGDEQYF. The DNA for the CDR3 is TGTGCCAGCAGCCAAGCCCCCGGAGGGGACGAGCAGTACTTC.

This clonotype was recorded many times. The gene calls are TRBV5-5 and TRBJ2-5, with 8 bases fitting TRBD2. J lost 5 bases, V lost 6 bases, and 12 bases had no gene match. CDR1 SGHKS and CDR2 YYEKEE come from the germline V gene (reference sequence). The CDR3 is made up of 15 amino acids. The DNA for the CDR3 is TGTGCCAGCACCCTATCGGGGGGGCTCAGGGAGACCCAGTACTTC. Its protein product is CASTLSGGLRETQYF.

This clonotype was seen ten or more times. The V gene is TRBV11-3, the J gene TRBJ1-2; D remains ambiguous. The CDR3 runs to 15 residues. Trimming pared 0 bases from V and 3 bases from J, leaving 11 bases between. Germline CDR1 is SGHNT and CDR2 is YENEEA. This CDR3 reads CASSLDGESYYGYTF. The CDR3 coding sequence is TGTGCCAGCAGCTTAGATGGGGAGAGTTACTATGGCTACACCTTC.

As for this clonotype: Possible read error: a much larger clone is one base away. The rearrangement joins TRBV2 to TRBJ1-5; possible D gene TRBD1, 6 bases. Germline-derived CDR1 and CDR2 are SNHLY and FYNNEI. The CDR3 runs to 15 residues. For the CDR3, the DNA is TGTGCCAGCAGTTCGGGCCTTGGGGGCAATCAGCGCCAGCATTTT. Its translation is CASSSGLGGNQRQHF.

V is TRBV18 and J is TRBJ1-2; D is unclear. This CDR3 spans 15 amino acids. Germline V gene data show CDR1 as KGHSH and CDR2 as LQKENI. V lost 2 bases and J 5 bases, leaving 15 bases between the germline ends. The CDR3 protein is CASSPGSGNDYGYTF. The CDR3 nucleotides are TGTGCCAGCTCACCAGGTTCGGGGAATGATTATGGCTACACCTTC. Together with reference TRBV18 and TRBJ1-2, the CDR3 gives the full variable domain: NAGVMQNPRHLVRRRGQEARLRCSPMKGHSHVYWYRQLPEEGLKFMVYLQKENIIDESGMPKERFSAEFPKEGPSILRIQQVVRGDSAAYFCASSPGSGNDYGYTFGSGTRLTVV.

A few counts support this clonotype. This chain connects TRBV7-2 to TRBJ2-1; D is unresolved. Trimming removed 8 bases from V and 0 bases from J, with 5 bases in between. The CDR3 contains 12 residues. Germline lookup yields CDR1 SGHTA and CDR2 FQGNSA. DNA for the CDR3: TGTGCCAGCGTCCCCTCCTACAATGAGCAGTTCTTC. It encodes CASVPSYNEQFF. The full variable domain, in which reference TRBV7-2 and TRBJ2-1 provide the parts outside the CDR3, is GAGVSQSPSNKVTEKGKDVELRCDPISGHTALYWYRQSLGQGLEFLIYFQGNSAPDKSGLPSDRFSAERTGGSVSTLTIQRTQQEDSAVYLCASVPSYNEQFFGPGTRLTVL.

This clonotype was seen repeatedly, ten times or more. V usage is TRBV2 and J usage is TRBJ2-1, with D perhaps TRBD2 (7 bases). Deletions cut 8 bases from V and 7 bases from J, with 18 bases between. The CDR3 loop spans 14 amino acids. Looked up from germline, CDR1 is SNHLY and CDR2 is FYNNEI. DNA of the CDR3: TGTGCCAGCGCAAGAGAGGGGGGGCTTAATGAGCAGTTCTTC. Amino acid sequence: CASAREGGLNEQFF.

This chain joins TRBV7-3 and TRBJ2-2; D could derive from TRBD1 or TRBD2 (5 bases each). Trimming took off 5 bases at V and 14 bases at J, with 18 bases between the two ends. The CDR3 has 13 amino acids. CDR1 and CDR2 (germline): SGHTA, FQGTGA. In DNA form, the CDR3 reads TGTGCCAGCAGCAGTACCGGGGCCGCGGTTCTGTTTTTT. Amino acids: CASSSTGAAVLFF.

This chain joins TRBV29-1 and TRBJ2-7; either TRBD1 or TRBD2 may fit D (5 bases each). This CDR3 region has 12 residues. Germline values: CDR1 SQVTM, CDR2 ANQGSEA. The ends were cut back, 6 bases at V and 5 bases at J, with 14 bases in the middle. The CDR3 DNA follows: TGCAGCGTGTTACAGAGGGGCCACGAGCAGTACTTC. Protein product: CSVLQRGHEQYF.

The CDR3 is CASSGLAGLETQYF. CDR3 nucleotide sequence: TGCGCCAGCAGTGGGCTAGCGGGGCTCGAGACCCAGTACTTC. The V call is TRBV10-2, the J call TRBJ2-5; TRBD2 aligns across 9 bases. The length of the CDR3 is 14 residues. Trimming removed 4 bases from V and 5 bases from J; junction bases left unmatched: 5. CDR1 is WSHSY, CDR2 SAAADI, per germline.

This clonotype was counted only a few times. CDR3 amino acids: CASSQDSGTYYGYTF. The CDR3 bases are TGTGCCAGCAGCCAAGACTCAGGAACCTACTATGGCTACACCTTC. This chain uses TRBV3-1 with TRBJ1-2, with no clear D. The CDR3 length is 15 residues. Germline CDR1 is LGHDT and CDR2 is YNNKEL (reference sequence). V was shortened by 0 bases and J by 3 bases, with 11 bases between the two germline ends. The full variable domain, rest sourced from reference TRBV3-1 and TRBJ1-2, is DTAVSQTPKYLVTQMGNDKSIKCEQNLGHDTMYWYKQDSKKFLKIMFSYNNKELIINETVPNRFSPKSPDKAHLNLHINSLELGDSAVYFCASSQDSGTYYGYTFGSGTRLTVV.

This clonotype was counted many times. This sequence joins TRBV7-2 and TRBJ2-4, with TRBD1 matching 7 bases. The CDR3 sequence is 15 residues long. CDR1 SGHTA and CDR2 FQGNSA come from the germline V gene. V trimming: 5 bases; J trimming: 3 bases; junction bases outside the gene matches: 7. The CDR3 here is CASSPRQGIKNIQYF. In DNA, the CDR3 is TGTGCCAGCAGCCCCAGACAGGGAATCAAAAACATTCAGTACTTC.

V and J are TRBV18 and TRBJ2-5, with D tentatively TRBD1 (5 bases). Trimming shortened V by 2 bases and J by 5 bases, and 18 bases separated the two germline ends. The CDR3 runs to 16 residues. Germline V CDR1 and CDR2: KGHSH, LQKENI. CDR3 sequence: CASSPGLLGLGETQYF. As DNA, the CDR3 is TGTGCCAGCTCACCAGGGCTTCTGGGGCTCGGGGAGACCCAGTACTTC.

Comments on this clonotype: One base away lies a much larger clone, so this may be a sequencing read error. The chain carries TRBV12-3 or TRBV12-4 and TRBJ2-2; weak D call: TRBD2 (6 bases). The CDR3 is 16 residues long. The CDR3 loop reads CASRRGTSRYTGGLFF. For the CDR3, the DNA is TGTGCCAGCAGGCGGGGCACGTCGCGTTACACCGGGGGGCTGTTTTTT.